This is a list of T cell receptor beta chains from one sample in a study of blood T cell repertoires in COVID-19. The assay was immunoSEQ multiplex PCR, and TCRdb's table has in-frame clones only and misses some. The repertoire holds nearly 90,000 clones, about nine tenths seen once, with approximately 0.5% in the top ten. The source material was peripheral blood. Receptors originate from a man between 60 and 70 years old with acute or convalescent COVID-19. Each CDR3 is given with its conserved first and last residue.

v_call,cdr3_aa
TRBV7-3,CASSPRDRAMHEQFF
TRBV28,CASSLSGPYGYTF
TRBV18,CASSPSGEYQPQHF
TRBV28,CASKGGRNQPQHF
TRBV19,CASTPPGTANEKLFF
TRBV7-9,CASCPGLAGALNEQFF
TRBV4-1,CASSHPEVGAKDEQYF
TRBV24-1,CATAPGTSLYNEQFF
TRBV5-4,CASSLDSGNTDTQYF
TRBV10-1,CASSPTGENEKLFF
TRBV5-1,CASSWDRAGEQYF
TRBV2,CASSEGSGRLAGDEQFF
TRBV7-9,CASSGDSGGYTQYF
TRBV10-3,CAISESGRGDGTEAFF